The next 26 T cell receptor beta chains were all read from a single sample in a study of shared clonotypes between healthy human individuals. Profiled with immunoSEQ multiplex PCR; TCRdb holds only in-frame clones, not every one. Among millions of clones listed, approximately 94% were seen once. Sequencing was carried out using naive CD4+ T cells sorted from blood. The sample's subset: CD45RA+ positively selected. Source of these receptors: a man aged 18 to 29 in good health.

The V and J genes are TRBV5-4 and TRBJ2-1; 14 bases align to TRBD2. This CDR3 has 16 amino acids. V lost 2 bases, J lost 9 bases, and 7 bases stayed unmatched. Germline CDR1 SGHNT, CDR2 YYREEE (reference sequence). The CDR3 nucleotides are TGTGCCAGCAGCTTACCGGGACTAGCGGGAGTTATTGAGCAGTTCTTC. Its translation is CASSLPGLAGVIEQFF. The complete variable domain, with remaining parts taken from reference TRBV5-4 and TRBJ2-1, reads ETGVTQSPTHLIKTRGQQVTLRCSSQSGHNTVSWYQQALGQGPQFIFQYYREEENGRGNFPPRFSGLQFPNYSSELNVNALELDDSALYLCASSLPGLAGVIEQFFGPGTRLTVL.

As regards this clone: The same CDR3 is also encoded by other DNA sequences in this sample. The genes are TRBV5-1 and TRBJ1-4; weak D call: TRBD1 (5 bases). CDR1 and CDR2 from the germline V gene are SGHRS and YFSETQ. V was shortened by 0 bases and J by 7 bases, with 10 bases between the two germline ends. This CDR3 spans 14 amino acids. The DNA for the CDR3 is TGCGCCAGCAGCTTGGCAGGGTCGGGTGAAAAACTGTTTTTT. Its translation: CASSLAGSGEKLFF.

This clone appeared once. Distinct nucleotide sequences in the sample also encode this CDR3. J is TRBJ2-5 and V is TRBV5-8; D uncertain. Looked up from germline, CDR1 is SGHTS and CDR2 is YDEGEE. The CDR3 contains 13 residues. Trimming cost V 4 bases and J 5 bases, with 12 bases left between them. Here the CDR3 DNA reads TGTGCCAGCAGCCCCGGGCTAGGGGAGACCCAGTACTTC. Its protein is CASSPGLGETQYF. Looking up the rest from reference TRBV5-8 and TRBJ2-5 gives the full variable domain: EAGVTQSPTHLIKTRGQQATLRCSPISGHTSVYWYQQALGLGLQFLLWYDEGEERNRGNFPPRFSGRQFPNYSSELNVNALELEDSALYLCASSPGLGETQYFGPGTRLLVL.

In its sample, this clone was seen once. The chain is built from TRBV11-2 and TRBJ1-3; tentatively, D is TRBD1 (5 bases). This CDR3 is built from 14 residues. The ends were cut back, 1 base at V and 2 bases at J, with 6 bases in the middle. CDR1 is SGHAT and CDR2 is FQNNGV in the germline V gene. CDR3 region: CASSLAGAGNTIYF. The CDR3, as DNA: TGTGCCAGCAGCTTAGCGGGGGCTGGAAACACCATATATTTT.

This chain uses TRBV7-3 with TRBJ2-2; maybe TRBD1 (6 bases). The CDR3 runs 16 residues. Germline CDR1 SGHTA, CDR2 FQGTGA. The V gene lost 4 bases and the J gene lost 5 bases, with 17 bases spanning the gap. CDR3 protein: CASSSTGTIQTGELFF. CDR3 nucleotides: TGTGCCAGCAGCTCTACCGGGACAATTCAGACCGGGGAGCTGTTTTTT.

The V gene is TRBV21-1, the J gene TRBJ2-7; the table's D call, TRBD2, was not checked against the DNA. TRBV21-1 has pseudogene status. The CDR3 is 17 amino acids. Here the CDR3 DNA reads TGTGCCAGCAATATAGGGGGACTAGCGGGAACCTCCTACGAGCAGTACTTC. This codes for CASNIGGLAGTSYEQYF.

This clone appeared a single time. This rearrangement joins TRBV2 to TRBJ2-2, with 7 bases identical to TRBD1. The CDR3 runs to 12 residues. Germline V CDR1 and CDR2: SNHLY, FYNNEI. With 7 bases clipped from V and 8 bases from J, the junction kept 4 bases outside the gene matches. In DNA form, the CDR3 reads TGTGCCAGCAAAGGGGGCATGGGGGAGCTGTTTTTT. Protein sequence: CASKGGMGELFF.

CDR3 nucleotide sequence: TGTGCCAGCAGTGATGGGACAGGGGGCTCCTACGAGCAGTACTTC. Amino acid sequence: CASSDGTGGSYEQYF. The chain combines TRBV2 with TRBJ2-5; 11 bases align to TRBD1. The DNA end is more similar to TRBJ2-7, so the J call may be wrong. Germline assignment: CDR1 SNHLY and CDR2 FYNNEI. The CDR3 runs 15 residues.

Only one count was recorded for this clone. The chain links TRBV2 to TRBJ1-4, with D possibly TRBD1 on 6 matching bases. Germline CDR1 reads SNHLY; CDR2 reads FYNNEI. Between the trimmed V and J ends, which lost 6 bases and 5 bases, there was a span of 13 bases. This CDR3 region has 14 residues. The CDR3, as DNA: TGTGCCAGCAGCCCACAGGGCCCAAATGAAAAACTGTTTTTT. Amino acid sequence: CASSPQGPNEKLFF.

V and J are TRBV19 and TRBJ2-7; D remains unclear. Germline lookup yields CDR1 LNHDA and CDR2 SQIVND (reference sequence). The V end was cut by 7 bases, the J end by 0 bases, with 13 bases between. The CDR3 consists of 14 residues. The CDR3 reads CASTQIHNSYEQYF. The CDR3 DNA is TGTGCCAGTACCCAAATTCACAACTCCTACGAGCAGTACTTC.

The gene calls are TRBV5-8 and TRBJ2-6; D is perhaps TRBD1 (7 bases). The germline gives CDR1 SGHTS, CDR2 YDEGEE. The CDR3 is 17 residues long. V gave up 4 bases and J gave up 0 bases, with 14 bases separating them. The CDR3 protein is CASSAGQYFSGANVLTF. CDR3 bases: TGTGCCAGCAGCGCGGGACAGTATTTCTCTGGGGCCAACGTCCTGACTTTC.

This chain uses TRBV7-9 with TRBJ1-1; perhaps TRBD1 as D (5 bases). The V gene lost 2 bases and the J gene lost 4 bases, with 14 bases spanning the gap. This CDR3 region has 15 residues. CDR1 and CDR2 (germline): SEHNR, FQNEAQ (reference sequence). In DNA form, the CDR3 reads TGTGCCAGCAGCTTACCCTCCGCGGGGACCACTGAAGCTTTCTTT. Translated, it gives CASSLPSAGTTEAFF.

This chain connects TRBV14 to TRBJ2-1; 11 positions match TRBD2. The CDR3 is made up of 14 amino acids. Unmatched junction bases numbered 1, after V lost 4 bases and J lost 5 bases. Germline CDR1 SGHDN, CDR2 FVKESK. DNA for the CDR3: TGTGCCAGCAGCCGTAGCGGGGGGGACAATGAGCAGTTCTTC. Translation: CASSRSGGDNEQFF. The whole variable domain, filled in from reference TRBV14 and TRBJ2-1, reads EAGVTQFPSHSVIEKGQTVTLRCDPISGHDNLYWYRRVMGKEIKFLLHFVKESKQDESGMPNNRFLAERTGGTYSTLKVQPAELEDSGVYFCASSRSGGDNEQFFGPGTRLTVL.

The CDR3 loop is CASSRDRATGELFF. The CDR3 coding sequence is TGTGCCAGCTCCAGAGACAGGGCCACCGGGGAGCTGTTTTTT. The V and J genes are TRBV18 and TRBJ2-2, with 7 bases aligning to TRBD1. The length of the CDR3 is 14 residues. V shed 6 bases, J shed 4 bases, and the junction held 5 bases outside the gene matches. Germline lookup yields CDR1 KGHSH and CDR2 LQKENI. Looking up the rest from reference TRBV18 and TRBJ2-2 gives the full variable domain: NAGVMQNPRHLVRRRGQEARLRCSPMKGHSHVYWYRQLPEEGLKFMVYLQKENIIDESGMPKERFSAEFPKEGPSILRIQQVVRGDSAAYFCASSRDRATGELFFGEGSRLTVL.

The J gene is TRBJ2-2, the V gene TRBV5-1; the D gene is possibly TRBD2 (5 bases). Trimming removed 4 bases from V and 0 bases from J, with 13 bases in between. This CDR3 spans 16 amino acids. The germline V gene encodes CDR1 SGHRS and CDR2 YFSETQ. The chain's CDR3 is CASSNSADPNTGELFF. CDR3 nucleotides: TGCGCCAGCAGCAACTCAGCGGATCCGAACACCGGGGAGCTGTTTTTT.

The chain recombines TRBV19 with TRBJ1-1; the D is unclear. CDR1 and CDR2 (germline): LNHDA, SQIVND (reference sequence). The CDR3 loop spans 12 amino acids. V dropped 3 bases and J dropped 10 bases, with 12 bases sitting between them. CDR3: CASSMLTSGAFF. CDR3 sequence (DNA): TGTGCCAGTAGTATGTTGACTTCCGGAGCTTTCTTT.

This clone was recorded a few times. The J gene is TRBJ1-1, the V gene TRBV30; no definite D call. In germline, CDR1 is GTSNPN, CDR2 SVGIG (reference sequence). The length of the CDR3 is 14 residues. The V end lost 4 bases, the J end lost 0 bases, and 12 bases lay between the germline ends. CDR3 nucleotides: TGTGCCTGGAAAAACGAGGCTGTGAACACTGAAGCTTTCTTT. Protein product: CAWKNEAVNTEAFF.

The DNA of the CDR3 is TGTGCCAGCAGCCCGAGGGGACTAGCGGATCACAATGAGCAGTTCTTC. This translates into CASSPRGLADHNEQFF. V is TRBV13 and J is TRBJ2-1; 11 bases map to TRBD2. V gave up 5 bases and J gave up 5 bases; unmatched junction bases: 8. The germline V gene has CDR1 PRHDT and CDR2 FYEKMQ (reference sequence). CDR3 length equals 16 residues.

The chain recombines TRBV29-1 with TRBJ1-1; 9 positions agree with TRBD1. V shed 3 bases, J shed 5 bases, and the junction held 7 bases outside the gene matches. CDR3 length equals 14 residues. Germline CDR1 is SQVTM and CDR2 is ANQGSEA. The CDR3 coding sequence is TGCAGCGTTGATAAGGGACAGGGCATTACTGAAGCTTTCTTT. Protein: CSVDKGQGITEAFF. Filled out from reference TRBV29-1 and TRBJ1-1, the complete variable domain reads SAVISQKPSRDICQRGTSLTIQCQVDSQVTMMFWYRQQPGQSLTLIATANQGSEATYESGFVIDKFPISRPNLTFSTLTVSNMSPEDSSIYLCSVDKGQGITEAFFGQGTRLTVV.

The chain's CDR3 is CASGAPYSNQPQHF. The CDR3 bases are TGTGCCAGCGGGGCACCTTATAGCAATCAGCCCCAGCATTTT. The V call is TRBV27, the J call TRBJ1-5; D may be TRBD1 (5 bases). In germline, CDR1 is MNHEY, CDR2 SMNVEV (reference sequence). Trimming removed 8 bases at V and 0 bases at J, with 11 bases between. The CDR3 totals 14 residues.

CDR3 sequence: CASSWDWDYEQYF. The CDR3 DNA sequence: TGCGCCAGCAGTTGGGACTGGGACTACGAGCAGTACTTC. The chain is built from TRBV5-1 and TRBJ2-7; D perhaps matches TRBD2 (6 bases). CDR3 size: 13 residues. V was trimmed by 5 bases and J by 3 bases, leaving 12 bases between them. Germline CDR1 and CDR2: SGHRS and YFSETQ.

The V call is TRBV2, the J call TRBJ1-1, with 7 bases matching TRBD1. Germline V lookup: CDR1 SNHLY, CDR2 FYNNEI. V shed 1 base and J 1 base; nucleotides not matched to a gene: 3. The CDR3 is 15 amino acids. The CDR3 nucleotides are TGTGCCAGCAGTGAAGTGGGACAGCCGAACACTGAAGCTTTCTTT. Residues: CASSEVGQPNTEAFF. The full variable domain, its missing parts supplied by reference TRBV2 and TRBJ1-1, is EPEVTQTPSHQVTQMGQEVILRCVPISNHLYFYWYRQILGQKVEFLVSFYNNEISEKSEIFDDQFSVERPDGSNFTLKIRSTKLEDSAMYFCASSEVGQPNTEAFFGQGTRLTVV.

Remarks on this clone: This CDR3 is also generated by other DNA sequences in the sample. The V call is TRBV10-3, the J call TRBJ2-5; D is uncertain. This CDR3 spans 12 amino acids. The V end lost 0 bases, the J end lost 4 bases, and 3 bases lay between the germline ends. Germline loops: CDR1 ENHRY, CDR2 SYGVKD. The CDR3 loop is CAISESSETQYF. CDR3 nucleotides: TGTGCCATCAGTGAGTCATCAGAGACCCAGTACTTC.

Regarding this clone: At the DNA level, this CDR3 is encoded by other sequences in the same sample as well. The V call is TRBV27, the J call TRBJ1-1, with D uncertain. V dropped 3 bases and J dropped 0 bases, with 5 bases sitting between them. The CDR3 loop spans 13 amino acids. Germline CDR1 is MNHEY and CDR2 is SMNVEV (reference sequence). DNA of the CDR3: TGTGCCAGCAGTTTCCGATTGAACACTGAAGCTTTCTTT. It is translated as CASSFRLNTEAFF.

The J gene is TRBJ2-5, the V gene TRBV11-2, with 9 bases aligning to TRBD2. CDR3 size: 15 residues. J lost 5 bases, V lost 5 bases, and 9 bases had no gene match. The germline V gene encodes CDR1 SGHAT and CDR2 FQNNGV. The chain's CDR3 is CASSPGTSPRETQYF. CDR3 coding DNA: TGTGCCAGCAGCCCAGGGACTAGCCCCCGGGAGACCCAGTACTTC.

This clone was detected once. The junction does not match germline at one end; this may be a read error. The chain has TRBV5-5 and TRBJ1-1; tentatively, D is TRBD1 (5 bases). The CDR3 extends over 15 amino acids. The germline V gene encodes CDR1 SGHKS and CDR2 YYEKEE (reference sequence). CDR3 residues: CASSRAGTVNTVAFF. CDR3 nucleotides: TGTGCCAGCAGCCGTGCCGGGACGGTGAACACTGTAGCTTTCTTT.